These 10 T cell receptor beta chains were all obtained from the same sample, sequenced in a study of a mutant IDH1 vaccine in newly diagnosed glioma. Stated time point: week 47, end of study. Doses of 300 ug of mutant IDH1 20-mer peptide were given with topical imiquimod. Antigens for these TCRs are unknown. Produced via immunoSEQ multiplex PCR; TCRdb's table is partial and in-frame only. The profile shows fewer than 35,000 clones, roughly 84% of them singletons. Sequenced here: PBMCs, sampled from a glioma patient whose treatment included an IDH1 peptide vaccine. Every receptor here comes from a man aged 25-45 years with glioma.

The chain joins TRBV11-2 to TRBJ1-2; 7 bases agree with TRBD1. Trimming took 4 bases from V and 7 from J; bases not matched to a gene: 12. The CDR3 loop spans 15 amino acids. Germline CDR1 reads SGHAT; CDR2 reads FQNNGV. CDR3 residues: CASSSSDRVMSGYTF. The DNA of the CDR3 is TGTGCCAGCAGCTCCTCAGACAGGGTTATGAGTGGCTACACCTTC.

DNA of the CDR3: TGTGCCAGCATCATGGCCGGGGGTAGTACTGAAGCTTTCTTT. Its translation is CASIMAGGSTEAFF. V usage is TRBV7-2 and J usage is TRBJ1-1; tentative D call: TRBD1 (5 bases). Germline CDR1 is SGHTA and CDR2 is FQGNSA. The CDR3 runs 14 residues. Trimming shortened V by 7 bases and J by 5 bases, and 17 bases separated the two germline ends.

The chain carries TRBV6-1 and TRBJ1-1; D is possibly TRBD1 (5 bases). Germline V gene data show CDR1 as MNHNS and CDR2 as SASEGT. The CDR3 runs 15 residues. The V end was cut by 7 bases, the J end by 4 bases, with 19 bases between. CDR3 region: CASTEQPGGGTEAFF. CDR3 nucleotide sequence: TGTGCCAGCACCGAACAACCGGGGGGGGGCACTGAAGCTTTCTTT.

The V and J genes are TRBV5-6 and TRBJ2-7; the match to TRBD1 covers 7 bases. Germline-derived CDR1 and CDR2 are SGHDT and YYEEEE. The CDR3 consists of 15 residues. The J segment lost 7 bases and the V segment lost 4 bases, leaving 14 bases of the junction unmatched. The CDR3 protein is CASSDDRVAFGEQYF. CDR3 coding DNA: TGTGCCAGCAGCGACGACAGGGTAGCTTTTGGAGAGCAGTACTTC.

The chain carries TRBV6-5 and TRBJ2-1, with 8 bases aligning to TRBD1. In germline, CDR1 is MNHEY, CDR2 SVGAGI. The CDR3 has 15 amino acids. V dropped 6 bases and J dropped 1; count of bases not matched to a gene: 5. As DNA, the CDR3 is TGTGCCAGCAGCCGGACAGGGTATTCCTACAATGAGCAGTTCTTC. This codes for CASSRTGYSYNEQFF.

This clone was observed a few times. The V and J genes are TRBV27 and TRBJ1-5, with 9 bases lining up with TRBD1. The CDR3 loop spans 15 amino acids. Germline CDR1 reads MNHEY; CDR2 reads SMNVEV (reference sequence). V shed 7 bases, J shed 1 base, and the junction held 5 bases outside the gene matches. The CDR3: CASKLGTGSNQPQHF. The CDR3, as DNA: TGTGCCAGCAAATTGGGGACAGGGAGCAATCAGCCCCAGCATTTT.

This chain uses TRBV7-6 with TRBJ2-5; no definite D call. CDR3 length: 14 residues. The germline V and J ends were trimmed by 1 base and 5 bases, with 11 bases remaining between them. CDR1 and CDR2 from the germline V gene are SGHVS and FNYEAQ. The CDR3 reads CASSLEANAETQYF. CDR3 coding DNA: TGTGCCAGCAGCTTAGAAGCAAATGCGGAGACCCAGTACTTC.

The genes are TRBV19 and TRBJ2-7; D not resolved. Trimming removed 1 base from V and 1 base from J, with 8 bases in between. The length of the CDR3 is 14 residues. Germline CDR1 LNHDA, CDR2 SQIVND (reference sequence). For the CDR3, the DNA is TGTGCCAGTAGTATAGCCGGCACTTCCTACGAGCAGTACTTC. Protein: CASSIAGTSYEQYF.

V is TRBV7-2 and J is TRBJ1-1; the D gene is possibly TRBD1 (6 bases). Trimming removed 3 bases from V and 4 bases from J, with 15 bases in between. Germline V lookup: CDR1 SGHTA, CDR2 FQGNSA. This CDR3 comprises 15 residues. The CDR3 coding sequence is TGTGCCAGCAGCTTGGATCCAGGGGTAGTCACTGAAGCTTTCTTT. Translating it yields CASSLDPGVVTEAFF.

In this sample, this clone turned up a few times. The CDR3 sequence is CASSLWGRDTGELFF. CDR3 in DNA: TGCGCCAGCAGCTTGTGGGGAAGGGACACCGGGGAGCTGTTTTTT. The chain recombines TRBV5-1 with TRBJ2-2, with D uncertain. V was shortened by 1 base and J by 3 bases, with 10 bases between the two germline ends. CDR1 is SGHRS and CDR2 is YFSETQ in the germline V gene. The CDR3 is made up of 15 amino acids.